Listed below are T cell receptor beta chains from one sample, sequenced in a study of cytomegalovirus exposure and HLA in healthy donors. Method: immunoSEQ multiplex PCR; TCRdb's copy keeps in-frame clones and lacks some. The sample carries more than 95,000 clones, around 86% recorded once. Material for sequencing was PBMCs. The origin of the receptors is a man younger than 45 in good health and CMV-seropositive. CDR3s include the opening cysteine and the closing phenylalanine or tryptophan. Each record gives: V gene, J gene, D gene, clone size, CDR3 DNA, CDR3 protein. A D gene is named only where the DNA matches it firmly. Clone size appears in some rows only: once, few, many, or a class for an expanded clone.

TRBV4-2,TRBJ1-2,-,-,TGTGCCAGCAGCCAGGCGGGACCGAACGGGGTTGCTGGCTACACCTTC,CASSQAGPNGVAGYTF
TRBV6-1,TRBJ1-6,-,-,TGTGCCAGCAGTGAATTGGGGGGGGTCTTTTCTAATTCACCCCTCCACTTT,CASSELGGVFSNSPLHF
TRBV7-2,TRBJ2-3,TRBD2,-,TGTGCCAGCAGCTTAGCGCTCGGCGGGGGGGGCTTTGATACGCAGTATTTT,CASSLALGGGGFDTQYF
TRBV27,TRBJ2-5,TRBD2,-,TGTGCCAGCAGTCCCGTAGCGGGGGGAGAGACCCAGTACTTC,CASSPVAGGETQYF
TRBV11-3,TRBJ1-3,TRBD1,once,TGTGCCAGCAGCCTACAGACAGGGACTGCCGGCACCATATATTTT,CASSLQTGTAGTIYF
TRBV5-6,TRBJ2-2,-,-,TGTGCCAGCAGCTTGCTACCTGAGAACACCGGGGAGCTGTTTTTT,CASSLLPENTGELFF
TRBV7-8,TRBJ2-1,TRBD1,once,TGTGCCAGCAGACCCGGACAGGGCTACAATGAGCAGTTCTTC,CASRPGQGYNEQFF
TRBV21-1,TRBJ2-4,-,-,TGTGCCAGCAGCAGGGGGCTTTTTTACGAACAAGCCAAAAACATTCAGTACTTC,CASSRGLFYEQAKNIQYF
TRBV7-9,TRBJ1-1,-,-,TGTGCCAGCAGCTTACTTTGGAGCATGAACACTGAAGCTTTCTTT,CASSLLWSMNTEAFF
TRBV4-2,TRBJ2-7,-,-,TGTGCCAGCAGCCAAAGCCTTAAGAACGAGCAGTACTTC,CASSQSLKNEQYF
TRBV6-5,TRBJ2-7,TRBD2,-,TGTGCCAGCAGTTACTCCGGGACTAGCGGGTACGAGCAGTACTTC,CASSYSGTSGYEQYF
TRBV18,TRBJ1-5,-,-,TGTGCCAGCTCCCAGGGGTACAATCAGCCCCAGCATTTT,CASSQGYNQPQHF
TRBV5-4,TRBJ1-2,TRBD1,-,TGTGCCAGCAGTTCCCCGGGACAGGGGAACCCTAACTATGGCTACACCTTC,CASSSPGQGNPNYGYTF
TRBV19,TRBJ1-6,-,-,TGTGCCAGTAGTCCGGTCTATAATTCACCCCTCCACTTT,CASSPVYNSPLHF
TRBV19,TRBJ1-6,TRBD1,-,TGTGCCAGTAGTCCGGACAGGGGGAATTGGAATTCACCCCTCCACTTT,CASSPDRGNWNSPLHF
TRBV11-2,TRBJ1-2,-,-,TGTGCCAGCAGCCTTAGTTTTGGGGGGGACTATGGCTACACCTTC,CASSLSFGGDYGYTF
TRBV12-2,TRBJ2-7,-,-,TGTGCAAGTCGCTCCCTAGCGGGGGGCGGCGAGCAGTACTTC,CASRSLAGGGEQYF
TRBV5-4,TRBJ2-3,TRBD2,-,TGTGCCAGCAGCAAAACTAGCGGGGGGACCACAGATACGCAGTATTTT,CASSKTSGGTTDTQYF
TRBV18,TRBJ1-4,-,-,TGTGCCAGCTCAGCGACAGAGAAACCTGAAAAACTGTTTTTT,CASSATEKPEKLFF
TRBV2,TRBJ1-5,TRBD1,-,TGTGCCAGCAGTGAAGGCGGGACAGGGGATCAGCCCCAGCATTTT,CASSEGGTGDQPQHF
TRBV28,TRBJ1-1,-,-,TGTGCCACCAGAGAACGTTCGGTCACTGAAGCTTTCTTT,CATRERSVTEAFF
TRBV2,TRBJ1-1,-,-,TGTGCCAGCAGTGAGACAGTATTCACTGAAGCTTTCTTT,CASSETVFTEAFF
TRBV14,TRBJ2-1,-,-,TGTGCCAGCAGCCTGACTACCGCTATGGACAATGAGCAGTTCTTC,CASSLTTAMDNEQFF
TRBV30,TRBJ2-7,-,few,TGTGCCTGGAGTGTGTCCGGGGTCGCCTACGAGCAGTACTTC,CAWSVSGVAYEQYF
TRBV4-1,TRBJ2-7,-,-,TGCGCCAGCAGCCTGACGGAGGTCTACGAGCAGTACTTC,CASSLTEVYEQYF
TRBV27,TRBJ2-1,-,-,TGTGCCACCATGGAGTTGCGGGGCCTCTACAATGAGCAGTTCTTC,CATMELRGLYNEQFF
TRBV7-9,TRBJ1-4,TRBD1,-,TGTGCCAGCAGTCCGACAGGGGCTAATGAAAAACTGTTTTTT,CASSPTGANEKLFF
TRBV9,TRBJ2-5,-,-,TGTGCCAGCAGAGGGTGGTGCGGGGGTTCTAGGGGGGAGACCCAGTACTTC,CASRGWCGGSRGETQYF
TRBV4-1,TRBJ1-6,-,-,TGCGCCAGCAGCCAAGAGAGGAAGAGCGGGACGGTCTATAATTCACCCCTCCACTTT,CASSQERKSGTVYNSPLHF
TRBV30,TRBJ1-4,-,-,TGTGCCTGGAGTGTACAGTGGGACACAACTAATGAAAAACTGTTTTTT,CAWSVQWDTTNEKLFF
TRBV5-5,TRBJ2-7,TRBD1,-,TGTGCCAGCAGCGTGAGGGACAGACCCTACGAGCAGTACTTC,CASSVRDRPYEQYF
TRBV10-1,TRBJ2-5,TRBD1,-,TGCGCCAGCAGTGACGGGACAGGGGGGGTGATCGGGACCCAGTACTTC,CASSDGTGGVIGTQYF
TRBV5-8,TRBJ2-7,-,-,TGTGCCAGCAGCTTGTCCCACTACGAGCAGTACTTC,CASSLSHYEQYF
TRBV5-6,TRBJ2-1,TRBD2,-,TGTGCCAGCAGCTTGGTCGGGCGGGAGGAGCAGTTCTTC,CASSLVGREEQFF
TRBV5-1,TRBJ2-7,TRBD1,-,TGCGCCAGCACCCTCCGGACAGGGGCTGGGGAGCAGTACTTC,CASTLRTGAGEQYF
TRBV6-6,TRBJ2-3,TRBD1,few,TGTGCCAGCAGTTACTCGGGACAGCGGAGTGATACGCAGTATTTT,CASSYSGQRSDTQYF
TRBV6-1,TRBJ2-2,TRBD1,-,TGTGCCAGCAGTGAAAACAGGGGGGCGGCCGGGGAGCTGTTTTTT,CASSENRGAAGELFF
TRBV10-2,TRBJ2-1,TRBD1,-,TGCGCCAGCAGGAGACAGGGGGACGTTATCGATGAGCAGTTCTTC,CASRRQGDVIDEQFF
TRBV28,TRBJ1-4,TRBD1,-,TGTGCCAGCAGAGTACAGGGGACAACTAATGAAAAACTGTTTTTT,CASRVQGTTNEKLFF
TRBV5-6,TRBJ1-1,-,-,TGTGCCAGCAGCCCGCAGGGGTGGGACACTGAAGCTTTCTTT,CASSPQGWDTEAFF
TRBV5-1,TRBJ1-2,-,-,TGCGCCAGCAGCCCCGGGGGGGTAAACTATGGCTACACCTTC,CASSPGGVNYGYTF
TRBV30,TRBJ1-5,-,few,TGTGCCTGGGGGCGCGAAGGTAATCAGCCCCAGCATTTT,CAWGREGNQPQHF
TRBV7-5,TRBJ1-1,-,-,TGTGCCAGAAGCCCAAGCGGGGGCAGGATCACTGAAGCTTTCTTT,CARSPSGGRITEAFF
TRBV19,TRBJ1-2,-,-,TGTGCCAGTAGACCCGGGACTCACGACCGCCTTAACTATGGCTACACCTTC,CASRPGTHDRLNYGYTF
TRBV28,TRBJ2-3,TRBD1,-,TGTGCCAGCAGTTTATGGGGCCGACAGGGGAACACAGATACGCAGTATTTT,CASSLWGRQGNTDTQYF